This TCR beta chain was profiled in a study of blood T cells in healthy people across ages. Trimming took 1 base from V and 4 from J; bases not matched to a gene: 8. The CDR3 extends over 17 amino acids. The germline CDR1 and CDR2 sequences are SGHTA and FQGNSA. It was with a sample-barcoded 5' primer and a J-beta primer mix that a second PCR of about 7 to 12 cycles was run. TCRdb re-called the 5' RACE reads with MiXCR, one entry per CDR3 protein. The table records 550,000 to 600,000 distinct CDR3 sequences, roughly 28% of them present only once. This clonotype appeared a few times. Material: blood. This TCR was recovered from a woman between 70 and 85 years old in good health. This chain connects TRBV7-2 to TRBJ2-1; 9 bases line up with TRBD1. The CDR3 region is CASSLVTGGALYNEQFF. In DNA form, the CDR3 reads TGTGCCAGCAGCTTAGTTACAGGGGGCGCGCTATACAATGAGCAGTTCTTC.